The TCR beta chain described here comes from a study of blood T cell repertoires in COVID-19. Study as a whole: COVID-19 samples from acute and convalescent phases originated in the United States, Italy and Spain. PBMCs, B-cell-depleted T cells, or T cells provided the cDNA or gDNA that made up the material.

Followed over time, Seattle patients had been enrolled while infection was active. Per the authors' pipeline: Cell counts per sample came from amplifying reference gene primers. Clones were read by immunoSEQ multiplex PCR, and TCRdb kept only the in-frame ones, dropping some. The DNA gave D and trimming, while V, J and clone size come from that table. The table records approximately 150,000 clones, around four fifths of them present only once. Per the germline V gene, CDR1 is MDHEN and CDR2 is SYDVKM. The CDR3 has 14 amino acids. V was cut by 5 bases and J by 4 bases, with 11 bases left in between. Sequencing was done on a sample of peripheral blood. The V and J genes are TRBV28 and TRBJ1-4; D is possibly TRBD1 (5 bases). The receptor comes from a woman of 80 years or more with COVID-19, enrolled during active disease. The CDR3 sequence is CASSGTGLNEKLFF. DNA of the CDR3: TGTGCCAGCAGTGGAACGGGACTTAATGAAAAACTGTTTTTT. Based on the CDR3 plus reference TRBV28 and TRBJ1-4, the full variable domain is DVKVTQSSRYLVKRTGEKVFLECVQDMDHENMFWYRQDPGLGLRLIYFSYDVKMKEKGDIPEGYSVSREKKERFSLILESASTNQTSMYLCASSGTGLNEKLFFGSGTQLSVL.